This T cell receptor beta chain was observed in a study of shared clonotypes between healthy human individuals. Libraries were prepared by immunoSEQ multiplex PCR; TCRdb keeps only in-frame clonotypes and omits some of them. The data show some 2.4 million clones, approximately 93% seen once. Study outcomes and limitations: Compared with clonotypes that all four donors shared, non-shared clonotypes had lower generation probabilities.

With respect to this clone: The antigen is unknown. The junction departs from germline at one end; a sequencing error may be responsible.

The receptor was derived from a man aged 18 to 29 in good health. Some clones in this sample may be carry-over from other donors' samples. The sequencing sample was made of naive CD4+ T cells from PBMCs. Subset noted: CD45RA+ positively selected.

The CDR3 region has the DNA TGTGCCAGCAGTTCTGGACAGGGGTCCACCTACGGGCAGTACTTC. This sequence encodes CASSSGQGSTYGQYF. This rearrangement joins TRBV28 to TRBJ2-7, with 9 bases identical to TRBD1. CDR3 length: 15 residues. The germline V gene encodes CDR1 MDHEN and CDR2 SYDVKM.